This T cell receptor (beta chain) stems from a study of cytomegalovirus exposure and HLA in healthy donors. Researchers ran the PCR with 60 Vbeta and 13 Jbeta primers. Profiled with immunoSEQ multiplex PCR; TCRdb holds only in-frame clones, not every one. The sample has tens of thousands of clones. The CDR3 contains 15 residues. Trimming stripped 5 bases from V and 5 bases from J, with 16 bases between. Germline CDR1 LGHNA, CDR2 YNFKEQ. With regard to this clone: Its antigen is still unknown.

Healthy donors of bone marrow made up the group. Study findings and constraints: Reportedly, a later analysis found an Asian-associated ancestry cluster had fewer N-insertions than the roughly 670-donor mean. TRBV6-2, TRBV6-3 and some other V segments were unresolvable in 87-base-pair reads. A prior analysis recorded that most TCR beta V segments were productive about 87% or about 30% of the time.

The material sequenced was PBMCs. The receptor's source is a man aged 50-60 years in good health and CMV-seropositive. V is TRBV4-2 and J is TRBJ2-1; a possible D gene is TRBD1 (5 bases). DNA for the CDR3: TGTGCCAGCAGCGGTGGTGATCTAGGGGACAATGAGCAGTTCTTC. Translation gives CASSGGDLGDNEQFF.